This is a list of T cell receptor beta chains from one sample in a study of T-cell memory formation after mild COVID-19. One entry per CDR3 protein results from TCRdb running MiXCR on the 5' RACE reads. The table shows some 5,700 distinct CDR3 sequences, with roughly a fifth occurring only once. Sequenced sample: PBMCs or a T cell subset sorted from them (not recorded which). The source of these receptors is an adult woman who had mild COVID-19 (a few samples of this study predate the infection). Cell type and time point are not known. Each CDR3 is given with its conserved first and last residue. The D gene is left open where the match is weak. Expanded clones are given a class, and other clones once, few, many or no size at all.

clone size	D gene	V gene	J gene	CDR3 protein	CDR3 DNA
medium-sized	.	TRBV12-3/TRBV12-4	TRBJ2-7	CASSLEGRGPFYEQYF	TGTGCCAGCAGTTTAGAGGGCAGGGGCCCCTTCTACGAGCAGTACTTC
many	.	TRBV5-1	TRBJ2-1	CASGDFLFSYNEQFF	TGCGCCAGCGGCGACTTCCTTTTCTCCTACAATGAGCAGTTCTTC
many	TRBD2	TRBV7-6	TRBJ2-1	CASSSRTSGSQTETYNEQFF	TGTGCCAGCAGCTCCAGGACTAGCGGGAGCCAAACGGAAACCTACAATGAGCAGTTCTTC
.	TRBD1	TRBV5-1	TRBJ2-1	CASSIQGAVSYNEQFF	TGCGCCAGCAGCATCCAGGGGGCGGTCTCCTACAATGAGCAGTTCTTC
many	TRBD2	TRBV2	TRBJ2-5	CASGTRQETQYF	TGTGCCAGCGGGACTAGACAAGAGACCCAGTACTTC
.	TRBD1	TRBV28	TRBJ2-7	CASRSGTATYEQYF	TGTGCCAGCAGGTCCGGGACAGCCACCTACGAGCAGTACTTC
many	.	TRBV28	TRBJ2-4	CASSLVPALVSNIQYF	TGTGCCAGCAGTTTAGTTCCAGCCCTGGTTTCAAACATTCAGTACTTC
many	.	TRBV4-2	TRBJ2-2	CASSQDRGNTGELFF	TGTGCCAGCAGCCAAGACCGGGGAAACACCGGGGAGCTGTTTTTT
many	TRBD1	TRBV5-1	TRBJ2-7	CASAAAPGTAISYEQYF	TGCGCCAGCGCAGCGGCCCCCGGGACAGCCATTTCCTACGAGCAGTACTTC
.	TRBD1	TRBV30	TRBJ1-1	CACRGGTGTGEAFF	TGTGCCTGCAGGGGGGGCACCGGAACAGGTGAAGCTTTCTTT
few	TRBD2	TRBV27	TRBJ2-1	CATGTRGGGRFF	TGTGCCACCGGGACTAGAGGGGGGGGTCGGTTCTTC
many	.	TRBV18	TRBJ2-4	CASSPPGQGGFVKNIQYF	TGTGCCAGCTCACCACCGGGTCAGGGGGGATTTGTCAAAAACATTCAGTACTTC
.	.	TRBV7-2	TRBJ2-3	CASSLSTDTQYF	TGTGCCAGCAGCTTAAGCACAGATACGCAGTATTTT
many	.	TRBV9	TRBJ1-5	CASSGGRYNQPQHF	TGTGCCAGCAGCGGGGGACGGTACAATCAGCCCCAGCATTTT
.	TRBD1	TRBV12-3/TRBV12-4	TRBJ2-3	CASSPRTGGTDTQYF	TGTGCCAGCAGTCCGCGGACAGGCGGCACAGATACGCAGTATTTT
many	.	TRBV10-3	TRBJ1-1	CAISEGAYEAFF	TGTGCCATCAGTGAAGGGGCCTATGAAGCTTTCTTT
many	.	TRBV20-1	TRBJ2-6	CSACGWGSGANVLTF	TGCAGTGCTTGTGGCTGGGGCTCTGGGGCCAACGTCCTGACTTTC
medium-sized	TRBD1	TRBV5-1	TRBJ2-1	CASSRGQANYNEQFF	TGCGCCAGCAGCAGAGGACAGGCGAACTACAATGAGCAGTTCTTC
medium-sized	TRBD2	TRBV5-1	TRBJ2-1	CASSPWREYPNEQFF	TGCGCCAGCAGCCCCTGGCGGGAGTACCCCAATGAGCAGTTCTTC
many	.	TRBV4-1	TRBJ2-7	CASSQALFAAFEQYF	TGCGCCAGCAGCCAAGCCCTTTTTGCGGCATTCGAGCAGTACTTC
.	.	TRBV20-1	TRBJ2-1	CSARAIYNEQFF	TGCAGTGCTAGGGCGATTTACAATGAGCAGTTCTTC
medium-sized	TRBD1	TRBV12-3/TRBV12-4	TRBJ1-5	CASSLTTGVGFQPQHF	TGTGCCAGCAGTTTAACGACAGGGGTGGGGTTTCAGCCCCAGCATTTT
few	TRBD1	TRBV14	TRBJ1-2	CASSGTGNYGYTF	TGTGCCAGCAGCGGGACAGGGAACTATGGCTACACCTTC
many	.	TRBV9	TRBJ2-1	CASSRDSAPHEQFF	TGTGCCAGCTCCCGGGACTCAGCTCCCCATGAGCAGTTCTTC
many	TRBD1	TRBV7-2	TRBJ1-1	CASSFGGARGPLNTEAFF	TGTGCCAGCAGCTTCGGGGGGGCCAGGGGGCCCCTGAACACTGAAGCTTTCTTT
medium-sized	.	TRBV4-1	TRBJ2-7	CASSQDLAIEQYF	TGCGCCAGCAGCCAAGATTTAGCGATCGAGCAGTACTTC
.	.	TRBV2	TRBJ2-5	CASRGMRETQYF	TGTGCCAGCAGGGGAATGAGGGAGACCCAGTACTTC
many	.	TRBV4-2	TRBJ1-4	CASSQEERGGEPVMKNCFF	.
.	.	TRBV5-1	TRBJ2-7	CASSLTYEQYF	TGCGCCAGCAGCTTGACCTACGAGCAGTACTTC
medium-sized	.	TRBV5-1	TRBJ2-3	CASSLESTDTQYF	TGCGCCAGCAGCTTGGAAAGCACAGATACGCAGTATTTT
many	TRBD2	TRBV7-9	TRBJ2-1	CASSDEREPSYNEQFF	TGTGCCAGCAGTGATGAGCGGGAGCCTAGCTACAATGAGCAGTTCTTC
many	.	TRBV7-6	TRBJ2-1	CASSLEAGVGYYNEQFF	TGTGCCAGCAGCTTAGAGGCAGGGGTTGGTTACTACAATGAGCAGTTCTTC
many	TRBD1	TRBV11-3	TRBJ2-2	CATQGYGELFF	TGTGCCACACAGGGGTACGGGGAGCTGTTTTTT
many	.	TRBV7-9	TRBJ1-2	CASTDTRGEVYGYTF	TGTGCCAGCACCGATACCCGGGGGGAGGTCTATGGCTACACCTTC
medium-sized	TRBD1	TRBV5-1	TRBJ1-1	CASSLQGTEAFF	TGCGCCAGCAGCTTACAGGGGACTGAAGCTTTCTTT
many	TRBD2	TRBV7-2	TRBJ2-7	CASSLAVTSGIYEQYF	TGTGCCAGCAGCTTAGCGGTCACTAGCGGGATATACGAGCAGTACTTC
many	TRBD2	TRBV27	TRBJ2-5	CASSLRIGTSGWGTQYF	TGTGCCAGCAGTTTAAGAATCGGGACTAGCGGGTGGGGGACCCAGTACTTC
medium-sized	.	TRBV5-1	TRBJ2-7	CASSLVGYEQYF	TGCGCCAGCAGCTTGGTAGGTTACGAGCAGTACTTC
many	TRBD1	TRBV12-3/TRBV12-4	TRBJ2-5	CASSFGTAVRPETQYF	TGTGCCAGCAGTTTCGGGACAGCCGTCCGTCCGGAGACCCAGTACTTC
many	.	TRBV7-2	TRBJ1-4	CASSLFSQGVDNEKLFF	TGTGCCAGCAGCTTATTTAGTCAAGGAGTGGATAATGAAAAACTGTTTTTT
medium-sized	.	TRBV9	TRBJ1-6	CASSDGGSSYNSPLHF	TGTGCCAGCAGCGACGGGGGCAGCTCCTATAATTCACCCCTCCACTTT
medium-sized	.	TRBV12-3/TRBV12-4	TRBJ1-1	CASSRQPQAFF	TGTGCCAGCAGCAGACAGCCCCAAGCTTTCTTT
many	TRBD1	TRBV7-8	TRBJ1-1	CASSSGTGVFQAFF	TGTGCCAGCAGCTCCGGGACAGGGGTTTTCCAAGCTTTCTTT
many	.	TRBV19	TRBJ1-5	CASSTPPSGRNQPQHF	TGTGCCAGTAGTACTCCCCCTTCAGGGAGGAATCAGCCCCAGCATTTT
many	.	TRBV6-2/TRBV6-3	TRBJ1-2	CASFGPDRTNYGYTF	TGTGCCAGCTTCGGACCTGACAGGACTAACTATGGCTACACCTTC
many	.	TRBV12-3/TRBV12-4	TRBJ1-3	CASSLTGFQNTIYF	TGTGCCAGCAGTTTAACAGGGTTTCAGAACACCATATATTTT
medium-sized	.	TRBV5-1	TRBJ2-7	CASSFESLQYEQYF	TGCGCCAGCAGCTTTGAGAGCTTGCAATACGAGCAGTACTTC
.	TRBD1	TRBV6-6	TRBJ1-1	CASSRQGGNTEAFF	TGTGCCAGCAGCCGACAGGGTGGGAACACTGAAGCTTTCTTT
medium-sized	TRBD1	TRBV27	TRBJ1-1	CASSRRQGGDITPEAFF	TGTGCCAGCAGTAGAAGACAGGGAGGAGACATCACTCCTGAAGCTTTCTTT
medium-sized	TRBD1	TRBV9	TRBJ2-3	CASSSRDSFTDTQYF	TGTGCCAGCAGCTCCCGGGACAGCTTCACAGATACGCAGTATTTT
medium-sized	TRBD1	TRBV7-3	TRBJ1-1	CASSSGQGSAEAFF	TGTGCCAGCAGCTCAGGACAGGGGAGCGCTGAAGCTTTCTTT
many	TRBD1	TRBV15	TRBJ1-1	CATSREPGQGFWTEAFF	TGTGCCACCAGCAGAGAGCCAGGACAGGGGTTTTGGACTGAAGCTTTCTTT
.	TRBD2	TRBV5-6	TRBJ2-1	CASSGVAGDSYNEQFF	TGTGCCAGCAGCGGGGTGGCGGGGGACTCCTACAATGAGCAGTTCTTC
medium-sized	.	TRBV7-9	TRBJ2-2	CASSNPSANTGELFF	TGTGCCAGCAGCAACCCTAGCGCTAACACCGGGGAGCTGTTTTTT
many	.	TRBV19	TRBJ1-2	CASSIAQGNYGYTF	TGTGCCAGTAGTATAGCACAGGGTAACTATGGCTACACCTTC
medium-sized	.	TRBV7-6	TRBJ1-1	CASSSQGSTEAFF	TGTGCCAGCAGCTCACAAGGAAGCACTGAAGCTTTCTTT
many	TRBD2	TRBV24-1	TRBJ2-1	CATSTLGVAGEYNEQFF	TGTGCCACCAGTACACTTGGTGTAGCGGGAGAATACAATGAGCAGTTCTTC